The 8 T cell receptor beta chains below all came from one sample that was sequenced in a study of blood T cells in healthy people across ages. A sample-barcoded 5' primer and a J-beta primer mix were used in a second PCR of roughly 7 to 12 cycles. TCRdb independently ran MiXCR on the 5' RACE reads; one entry per CDR3 protein. The sample holds 250,000 to 300,000 distinct CDR3 sequences, roughly 29% seen once. Specimen: blood. The receptors derive from a woman aged 65 to 85 in good health.

This clonotype was seen once. The J gene is TRBJ1-2, the V gene TRBV7-2; tentatively, D is TRBD1 (6 bases). Germline V lookup: CDR1 SGHTA, CDR2 FQGNSA. With 0 bases removed from V and 6 bases from J, the gap between germline ends came to 14 bases. The CDR3 consists of 15 residues. CDR3 nucleotides: TGTGCCAGCAGCTTAGCTTCCGGGACAATCGATGGCTACACCTTC. It yields the protein CASSLASGTIDGYTF.

The chain has TRBV18 and TRBJ2-7; possible D gene TRBD1, 5 bases. CDR1 KGHSH and CDR2 LQKENI come from the germline V gene. The CDR3 spans 14 residues. Deletions cut 4 bases from V and 0 bases from J, with 10 bases between. The CDR3, as DNA: TGTGCCAGCTCACAGGACATCCGCTCCTACGAGCAGTACTTC. Its protein product is CASSQDIRSYEQYF.

This clonotype was seen once. Germline and junction disagree at one end, which may indicate a read error. The rearrangement links TRBV4-2 to TRBJ1-1; 9 bases line up with TRBD1. Looked up from germline, CDR1 is LGHNA and CDR2 is YNFKEQ. The CDR3 runs 16 residues. The CDR3 region is CASSHRDRVMNTEAFF. CDR3 sequence (DNA): TGTGCCAGCAGCCACCGGGACAGGGTTATGAACACTGAAGCCTTCTTT.

V and J are TRBV29-1 and TRBJ2-6, with 8 positions matching TRBD1. The CDR3 sequence is 17 residues long. The V gene's germline CDR1 is SQVTM and CDR2 ANQGSEA. The V segment lost 4 bases and the J segment 0 bases; nucleotides outside the gene matches: 8. The chain's CDR3 is CSVGGTGLLSGANVLTF. CDR3 sequence (DNA): TGCAGCGTTGGGGGGACAGGTCTTCTCTCTGGGGCCAACGTCCTGACTTTC.

This clonotype was observed a few times. The chain has TRBV2 and TRBJ1-2; TRBD1 aligns across 8 bases. This CDR3 has 15 residues. J lost 7 bases, V lost 6 bases, and 13 bases had no gene match. Germline CDR1 and CDR2: SNHLY and FYNNEI. Here the CDR3 DNA reads TGTGCCAGCAGGGATAGGAGCACAGGGGGACGTGGCTACACCTTC. Translation: CASRDRSTGGRGYTF.

This clonotype was counted only a few times. The chain is built from TRBV5-4 and TRBJ2-5; 8 bases are shared with TRBD2. V lost 4 bases, J lost 0 bases, and 8 bases stayed unmatched. CDR1 and CDR2 from the germline V gene are SGHNT and YYREEE (reference sequence). The CDR3 loop spans 16 amino acids. For the CDR3, the DNA is TGTGCCAGCAGCGTCGGGGCTAGCGGGCACCAAGAGACCCAGTACTTC. Translated: CASSVGASGHQETQYF. Combining the CDR3 with reference TRBV5-4 and TRBJ2-5 gives the whole variable domain ETGVTQSPTHLIKTRGQQVTLRCSSQSGHNTVSWYQQALGQGPQFIFQYYREEENGRGNFPPRFSGLQFPNYSSELNVNALELDDSALYLCASSVGASGHQETQYFGPGTRLLVL.

The rearrangement uses TRBV6-1 and TRBJ2-7, with 7 bases lining up with TRBD1. V trimming: 4 bases; J trimming: 5 bases; junction bases outside the gene matches: 11. CDR1 MNHNS and CDR2 SASEGT come from the germline V gene. The CDR3 length is 15 residues. The CDR3, as DNA: TGTGCCAGCAGTGGATTTAGGACAGGTCAGGACGAGCAGTACTTC. Its protein is CASSGFRTGQDEQYF.

The rearrangement joins TRBV6-6 to TRBJ2-3; the D is unclear. The V end was cut by 4 bases, the J end by 1 base, with 12 bases between. From germline, CDR1 is MNHNY and CDR2 SVGAGI (reference sequence). This CDR3 spans 15 amino acids. The CDR3 nucleotides read TGTGCCAGCAGTTCGATCCCGGGCCGCACAGATACGCAGTATTTT. Encoded protein: CASSSIPGRTDTQYF.